These 26 T cell receptor beta chains were sequenced from one sample in a study of a mutant IDH1 vaccine in newly diagnosed glioma. Generated by immunoSEQ multiplex PCR, the TCRdb table keeps only in-frame clones and is missing some. The data show just under 95,000 clones, around 82% seen once. Regarding time point: baseline, week 1 (first vaccination visit). As for treatment: pre-vaccination baseline after standard-of-care therapy. The sample in question was PBMCs, obtained from a glioma patient treated with radiotherapy, temozolomide or both. The origin of the receptors is a woman in her 50s with glioma.

The rearrangement links TRBV9 to TRBJ2-3, with D perhaps TRBD1 (5 bases). This CDR3 comprises 15 residues. Trimming cost V 0 bases and J 6 bases, with 14 bases left between them. Germline V CDR1 and CDR2: SGDLS, YYNGEE. DNA of the CDR3: TGTGCCAGCAGCGTAGGTCAGGGTAGGAACGATACGCAGTATTTT. This sequence encodes CASSVGQGRNDTQYF. The variable domain in full, completed from reference TRBV9 and TRBJ2-3, reads DSGVTQTPKHLITATGQRVTLRCSPRSGDLSVYWYQQSLDQGLQFLIQYYNGEERAKGNILERFSAQQFPDLHSELNLSSLELGDSALYFCASSVGQGRNDTQYFGPGTRLTVL.

The rearrangement uses TRBV9 and TRBJ1-6; weak D call: TRBD1 (5 bases). Trimming shortened V by 4 bases and J by 14 bases, and 19 bases separated the two germline ends. The V gene's germline CDR1 is SGDLS and CDR2 YYNGEE. The CDR3 extends over 14 amino acids. In DNA form, the CDR3 reads TGTGCCAGCAGCCCCGGGGTAGGGACGGACTCCCTCCACTTT. Protein: CASSPGVGTDSLHF.

V usage is TRBV30 and J usage is TRBJ2-5; D call uncertain. Trimming removed 3 bases from V and 0 bases from J, with 2 bases in between. The CDR3 sequence is 11 residues long. Looked up from germline, CDR1 is GTSNPN and CDR2 is SVGIG (reference sequence). CDR3 amino acids: CAWRYQETQYF. The CDR3 coding sequence is TGTGCCTGGAGGTACCAAGAGACCCAGTACTTC.

The chain carries TRBV6-6 and TRBJ2-1; D unresolved. The germline CDR1 and CDR2 sequences are MNHNY and SVGAGI (reference sequence). The V end was cut by 2 bases, the J end by 6 bases, with 5 bases between. The CDR3 spans 12 residues. The CDR3 sequence is CASSYRLNEQFF. The CDR3 DNA is TGTGCCAGCAGTTACCGCCTCAATGAGCAGTTCTTC.

The rearrangement uses TRBV27 and TRBJ2-5; TRBD1 is a possible D gene (5 bases). Germline CDR1 is MNHEY and CDR2 is SMNVEV (reference sequence). V lost 5 bases, J lost 5 bases, and 18 bases lay in between. There are 15 residues in the CDR3. The CDR3: CASSPGKGPPETQYF. In DNA form, the CDR3 reads TGTGCCAGCAGTCCCGGTAAGGGGCCTCCGGAGACCCAGTACTTC.

This sequence joins TRBV19 and TRBJ1-1; D perhaps matches TRBD1 (5 bases). Trimming removed 8 bases at V and 1 base at J, with 17 bases between. The V gene's germline CDR1 is LNHDA and CDR2 SQIVND (reference sequence). The CDR3 sequence is 15 residues long. The CDR3 coding sequence is TGTGCCAGTCTCTCAACCGGGACGGGGAACACTGAAGCTTTCTTT. Amino acids: CASLSTGTGNTEAFF.

The table lists this clone with a few counts. V gene TRBV29-1 combines with J gene TRBJ2-5; 7 bases map to TRBD1. The V and J ends lost 7 bases and 1 base, in that order; junction bases with no gene match: 3. Germline CDR1 is SQVTM and CDR2 is ANQGSEA. CDR3 length equals 12 residues. CDR3 nucleotide sequence: TGCAGCGCCGGACAGGCCCAAGAGACCCAGTACTTC. Translated: CSAGQAQETQYF.

The V and J genes are TRBV30 and TRBJ1-5; D is undetermined. This CDR3 has 14 residues. Germline assignment: CDR1 GTSNPN and CDR2 SVGIG (reference sequence). Trimming took off 2 bases at V and 7 bases at J, with 15 bases between the two ends. The DNA for the CDR3 is TGTGCCTGGAGTCCCGCGGGAAGACGACAGCCCCAGCATTTT. The encoded protein is CAWSPAGRRQPQHF.

For the CDR3, the DNA is TGTGCCAGTAGTATAACGGTCGGGGGCCATCAGCCCCAGCATTTT. It yields the protein CASSITVGGHQPQHF. The rearrangement uses TRBV19 and TRBJ1-5, with D possibly TRBD1 on 6 matching bases. Looked up from germline, CDR1 is LNHDA and CDR2 is SQIVND (reference sequence). Trimming stripped 2 bases from V and 5 bases from J, with 13 bases between. This CDR3 spans 15 amino acids.

The chain carries TRBV27 and TRBJ1-2; D is possibly TRBD1 (5 bases). Trimming pared 4 bases from V and 7 bases from J, leaving 16 bases between. This CDR3 is 14 amino acids long. CDR1 is MNHEY and CDR2 is SMNVEV in the germline V gene (reference sequence). CDR3 sequence: CASSSLPQGSGYTF. CDR3 bases: TGTGCCAGCAGTTCCCTGCCTCAGGGAAGTGGCTACACCTTC.

V gene TRBV5-1 combines with J gene TRBJ1-1, with 7 bases matching TRBD1. The germline gives CDR1 SGHRS, CDR2 YFSETQ. V shed 2 bases and J 6 bases; nucleotides not matched to a gene: 4. The CDR3 covers 13 residues. CDR3 in amino acids: CASSLDRASEAFF. The CDR3 region has the DNA TGCGCCAGCAGCTTAGACAGGGCATCTGAAGCTTTCTTT.

This clone has only one observation. V is TRBV6-4 and J is TRBJ2-1, with TRBD2 identical over 13 bases. CDR1 MRHNA and CDR2 SNTAGT come from the germline V gene. The CDR3 is made up of 16 amino acids. The V gene end was trimmed by 0 bases and the J gene end by 4 bases; junction bases not matched to a gene: 0. The CDR3 loop reads CASSDSGLAGYNEQFF. The CDR3 DNA follows: TGTGCCAGCAGTGACTCGGGACTAGCGGGGTACAATGAGCAGTTCTTC.

There are a few counts of this clone. The genes are TRBV6-6 and TRBJ1-6; 11 bases line up with TRBD1. The V and J ends lost 8 bases and 0 bases, in that order; junction bases with no gene match: 0. Germline-derived CDR1 and CDR2 are MNHNY and SVGAGI (reference sequence). The CDR3 is made up of 15 amino acids. CDR3 nucleotides: TGTGCCAGCGGGACAGGGGGCTCCTATAATTCACCCCTCCACTTT. Translated: CASGTGGSYNSPLHF.

CDR3 DNA sequence: TGCGCCAGCAGCCACTCGGGCAACTCTGGAAACACCATATATTTT. Encoded protein: CASSHSGNSGNTIYF. V gene TRBV5-1 combines with J gene TRBJ1-3; D not certain. V shed 4 bases and J shed 0 bases, with 11 bases lying between them. Per germline, CDR1 SGHRS and CDR2 YFSETQ. CDR3 length equals 15 residues.

The chain employs TRBV27 and TRBJ1-2; tentative D call: TRBD1 (5 bases). V was pared by 5 bases and J by 4 bases, with 11 bases between. The CDR3 runs to 13 residues. Germline V gives CDR1 MNHEY, CDR2 SMNVEV (reference sequence). CDR3 protein: CASSPRAGYGYTF. CDR3 DNA sequence: TGTGCCAGCAGTCCCAGGGCGGGCTATGGCTACACCTTC.

V gene TRBV5-5 combines with J gene TRBJ1-4, with unresolved D. Deletions cut 1 base from V and 10 bases from J, with 11 bases between. CDR3 length: 13 residues. Per the germline V gene, CDR1 is SGHKS and CDR2 is YYEKEE (reference sequence). CDR3 DNA sequence: TGTGCCAGCAGCTTGTTCGGGTCCGCAAAACTGTTTTTT. Translating it yields CASSLFGSAKLFF.

V gene TRBV7-2 combines with J gene TRBJ2-7; 14 bases are shared with TRBD2. CDR1 and CDR2 from the germline V gene are SGHTA and FQGNSA. J was trimmed by 3 bases and V by 2 bases; bases with no gene match: 9. The CDR3 totals 18 residues. Written as DNA, the CDR3 is TGTGCCAGCAGCTTAACTGTGGGACTAGCGGGGGCTTACTACGAGCAGTACTTC. Its translation: CASSLTVGLAGAYYEQYF. Complete variable domain (other parts from reference TRBV7-2 and TRBJ2-7): GAGVSQSPSNKVTEKGKDVELRCDPISGHTALYWYRQSLGQGLEFLIYFQGNSAPDKSGLPSDRFSAERTGGSVSTLTIQRTQQEDSAVYLCASSLTVGLAGAYYEQYFGPGTRLTVT.

The chain uses TRBV5-1 and TRBJ1-3, with D possibly matching TRBD1 (6 bases). CDR3 length: 16 amino acids. The germline V and J ends were trimmed by 0 bases and 0 bases, with 10 bases remaining between them. Germline loops: CDR1 SGHRS, CDR2 YFSETQ. In DNA form, the CDR3 reads TGCGCCAGCAGCTTGGGGGGGCAGCTCTCTGGAAACACCATATATTTT. It codes for CASSLGGQLSGNTIYF.

The chain employs TRBV6-1 and TRBJ2-7; 7 bases align to TRBD1. Germline CDR1 MNHNS, CDR2 SASEGT. V was clipped by 7 bases and J by 6 bases; unmatched bases: 15. CDR3 length equals 15 residues. The CDR3 loop is CASTTPDREYAEQYF. The CDR3 region has the DNA TGTGCCAGCACCACGCCTGACAGGGAATATGCCGAGCAGTACTTC.

The chain is built from TRBV21-1 and TRBJ1-4; the tabulated D call, TRBD1, remains unverified against the DNA. TRBV21-1 is shown as a pseudogene. The CDR3 runs to 20 residues. CDR3: CASSPRDTGHPHRANEKLFF. The DNA for the CDR3 is TGTGCCAGCAGCCCGAGGGACACGGGACACCCTCATCGGGCTAATGAAAAACTGTTTTTT.

The rearrangement joins TRBV29-1 to TRBJ2-3; no firm D call. Looked up from germline, CDR1 is SQVTM and CDR2 is ANQGSEA. Trimming cost V 6 bases and J 1 base, with 2 bases left between them. This CDR3 region has 10 residues. The CDR3 reads CSVRTDTQYF. As DNA, the CDR3 is TGCAGCGTCCGCACAGATACGCAGTATTTT.

This rearrangement joins TRBV15 to TRBJ2-1; 8 bases are a match to TRBD1. The J segment lost 5 bases and the V segment lost 9 bases, leaving 15 bases of the junction unmatched. This CDR3 has 16 residues. Germline V gene sequence: CDR1 LNHNV, CDR2 YYDKDF (reference sequence). CDR3 sequence: CATGRGRQGYHNEQFF. The CDR3 DNA reads as TGTGCCACGGGCCGAGGGAGACAGGGGTATCACAATGAGCAGTTCTTC.

This chain uses TRBV6-4 with TRBJ1-2; 8 positions match TRBD1. V lost 3 bases to trimming and J lost 9 bases; unmatched junction nucleotides: 3. The germline V gene has CDR1 MRHNA and CDR2 SNTAGT. This CDR3 contains 12 residues. The CDR3 region is CASSETGASYTF. CDR3 bases: TGTGCCAGCAGTGAGACAGGGGCGAGCTACACCTTC.

This clone was observed a few times. In DNA, the CDR3 is TGCGCCAGCGGCAGACTAGCGGGGGAGGTACCCGGGGAGCTGTTTTTT. Translating gives CASGRLAGEVPGELFF. V is TRBV5-1 and J is TRBJ2-2; TRBD2 agrees at 12 bases. Germline CDR1 is SGHRS and CDR2 is YFSETQ. With V trimmed by 7 bases and J by 6 bases, 10 bases remained unmatched. This CDR3 comprises 16 residues.

The chain has TRBV6-6 and TRBJ1-2; maybe TRBD1 (6 bases). CDR1 MNHNY and CDR2 SVGAGI come from the germline V gene (reference sequence). Trimming shortened V by 0 bases and J by 8 bases, and 16 bases separated the two germline ends. The CDR3 length is 15 residues. CDR3 amino acids: CASSYSMGGLGGYTF. The CDR3 bases are TGTGCCAGCAGTTACTCGATGGGGGGGCTTGGGGGCTACACCTTC.

This clone was detected only a few times. The rearrangement links TRBV2 to TRBJ2-7; D is perhaps TRBD1 or TRBD2 (5 bases each). The germline CDR1 and CDR2 sequences are SNHLY and FYNNEI. The germline V and J ends were trimmed by 7 bases and 2 bases, with 18 bases remaining between them. This CDR3 spans 15 amino acids. The DNA for the CDR3 is TGTGCCAGCAAGCCCCCGGCCGGGGCCACCTACGAGCAGTACTTC. This codes for CASKPPAGATYEQYF.